Shown below are 32 T cell receptor beta chains from a single sample sequenced in a study of OX40 agonist ivuxolimab in advanced cancers. The method was immunoSEQ multiplex PCR; TCRdb's version includes in-frame clones alone and lacks a portion of them. The sample holds about 100,000 clones; less than 95% are singletons and the top ten take about 1.6%. The sample was CD4+ or CD8+ T cells sorted from blood, taken in a trial of the OX40 agonist ivuxolimab. The receptor source for this set is an adult with an advanced solid tumor such as melanoma, head and neck, liver or kidney cancer.

This chain connects TRBV7-2 to TRBJ2-2, with D hard to call. Trimming pared 5 bases from V and 4 bases from J, leaving 17 bases between. Germline CDR1 SGHTA, CDR2 FQGNSA. The CDR3 totals 16 residues. Here the CDR3 DNA reads TGTGCCAGCAGCCTAGGTAGAGCTCCCGGCACCGGGGAGCTGTTTTTT. It translates to CASSLGRAPGTGELFF.

Points on this clone: The sample contains more than one DNA sequence encoding this CDR3. The chain links TRBV11-3 to TRBJ1-1; D possibly corresponds to TRBD1 (5 bases). The CDR3 is 11 amino acids. V gave up 2 bases and J gave up 11 bases, with 9 bases separating them. Germline CDR1 is SGHNT and CDR2 is YENEEA. CDR3: CASSLRGEAFF. CDR3 coding DNA: TGTGCCAGCAGCTTAAGGGGCGAGGCTTTCTTT.

This clone was observed a handful of times. The CDR3 loop is CAVYWSSVSDYGYTF. In DNA, the CDR3 is TGTGCCGTATACTGGAGTTCGGTAAGCGACTATGGCTACACCTTC. This sequence joins TRBV10-3 and TRBJ1-2; D not certain. The germline V and J ends were trimmed by 11 bases and 3 bases, with 22 bases remaining between them. In germline, CDR1 is ENHRY, CDR2 SYGVKD. This CDR3 has 15 amino acids.

This clone is a singleton in its sample. The rearrangement uses TRBV9 and TRBJ2-3; D is unresolved. Per the germline V gene, CDR1 is SGDLS and CDR2 is YYNGEE. With 0 bases removed from V and 0 bases from J, the gap between germline ends came to 8 bases. The CDR3 covers 15 residues. CDR3 sequence (DNA): TGTGCCAGCAGCGTAGCATCCCTTAGCACAGATACGCAGTATTTT. Protein product: CASSVASLSTDTQYF.

This clone was found a few times. The CDR3 here is CAWKRLKGTEAFF. The DNA for the CDR3 is TGTGCCTGGAAGCGATTAAAGGGCACTGAAGCTTTCTTT. V gene TRBV30 combines with J gene TRBJ1-1; no clear D. Germline V lookup: CDR1 GTSNPN, CDR2 SVGIG (reference sequence). V was pared by 4 bases and J by 4 bases, with 13 bases between. The CDR3 covers 13 residues.

V usage is TRBV18 and J usage is TRBJ1-5; 8 bases fit TRBD1. CDR3 size: 14 residues. The trim removed 3 bases at V and 7 bases at J, leaving 5 bases unmatched. Per the germline V gene, CDR1 is KGHSH and CDR2 is LQKENI. CDR3 protein: CASSPDRGVQPQHF. In DNA, the CDR3 is TGTGCCAGCTCACCTGACAGGGGAGTACAGCCCCAGCATTTT.

Points on this clone: A junction end diverges from the germline sequence, so it may reflect a read error. This chain links TRBV7-7 with TRBJ1-2; the D is unclear. CDR1 and CDR2 from the germline V gene are SSHAT and FNYEAQ (reference sequence). The CDR3 consists of 15 residues. CDR3 sequence reads: CASSLGGYQPYGYTF. The CDR3 nucleotides read TGTGCTAGCAGCTTAGGCGGGTACCAACCTTATGGCTACACCTTC.

This sequence joins TRBV7-8 and TRBJ1-1, with 8 bases lining up with TRBD1. The CDR3 has 15 amino acids. Trimming removed 0 bases from V and 3 bases from J; junction bases left unmatched: 3. CDR1 and CDR2 (germline): SGHVS, FQNEAQ. CDR3 nucleotide sequence: TGTGCCAGCAGCTTAGCCGACAGGGGTGACACTGAAGCTTTCTTT. Amino acids: CASSLADRGDTEAFF.

This chain uses TRBV5-5 with TRBJ2-3; D is ambiguous. V was pared by 1 base and J by 2 bases, with 8 bases between. CDR3 length: 14 amino acids. CDR1 SGHKS and CDR2 YYEKEE come from the germline V gene (reference sequence). CDR3 loop: CASSLSAYTDTQYF. The DNA for the CDR3 is TGTGCCAGCAGCTTGTCGGCCTACACAGATACGCAGTATTTT.

The genes are TRBV30 and TRBJ1-6; 8 bases fit TRBD1. V lost 3 bases to trimming and J lost 1 base; unmatched junction nucleotides: 5. The CDR3 has 16 residues. The germline V gene has CDR1 GTSNPN and CDR2 SVGIG (reference sequence). The CDR3 DNA reads TGTGCCTGGAGGCCGGGACAGGCGTCCTATAATTCACCCCTCCACTTT. Translation: CAWRPGQASYNSPLHF. The full variable domain, completed using reference TRBV30 and TRBJ1-6, is SQTIHQWPATLVQPVGSPLSLECTVEGTSNPNLYWYRQAAGRGLQLLFYSVGIGQISSEVPQNLSASRPQDRQFILSSKKLLLSDSGFYLCAWRPGQASYNSPLHFGNGTRLTVT.

The chain combines TRBV19 with TRBJ2-3, with 9 bases that match TRBD2. Looked up from germline, CDR1 is LNHDA and CDR2 is SQIVND (reference sequence). V was pared by 7 bases and J by 4 bases, with 6 bases of the junction left unmatched. The CDR3 is made up of 14 amino acids. CDR3 sequence reads: CASMGTSRPDTQYF. CDR3 nucleotide sequence: TGTGCCAGTATGGGGACTAGCCGCCCAGATACGCAGTATTTT.

This chain connects TRBV7-9 to TRBJ2-7; possible D gene TRBD1, 6 bases. The CDR3 runs to 18 residues. Germline CDR1 and CDR2: SEHNR and FQNEAQ (reference sequence). V lost 3 bases, J lost 2 bases, and 23 bases lay in between. This CDR3 is CASSLGRGINFRPYEQYF. In DNA form, the CDR3 reads TGTGCCAGCAGCTTGGGTAGGGGGATAAATTTCCGTCCCTACGAGCAGTACTTC.

The CDR3 is CASRGFGELFF. CDR3 nucleotides: TGTGCCAGCAGAGGCTTCGGGGAGCTGTTTTTT. The chain is built from TRBV6-5 and TRBJ2-2; D gene uncertain. V was shortened by 6 bases and J by 7 bases, with 6 bases between the two germline ends. The CDR3 runs to 11 residues. The germline V gene encodes CDR1 MNHEY and CDR2 SVGAGI.

The chain has TRBV6-5 and TRBJ2-7; 9 positions match TRBD2. The CDR3 consists of 13 residues. The junction had 3 bases not matched to a gene; V was cut back by 6 bases and J by 3 bases. The germline V gene encodes CDR1 MNHEY and CDR2 SVGAGI. Here the CDR3 reads CASRRGGIYEQYF. CDR3 DNA sequence: TGTGCCAGCAGGCGGGGGGGGATCTACGAGCAGTACTTC.

The chain is built from TRBV7-2 and TRBJ2-3; D ambiguous. The V and J ends lost 1 base and 2 bases respectively, with 7 bases between them. This CDR3 is 14 amino acids long. Per germline, CDR1 SGHTA and CDR2 FQGNSA. This chain's CDR3 is CASSLGLPTDTQYF. CDR3 coding DNA: TGTGCCAGCAGCTTAGGTCTCCCCACAGATACGCAGTATTTT. Using reference TRBV7-2 and TRBJ2-3 for the parts outside the CDR3, the full variable domain is GAGVSQSPSNKVTEKGKDVELRCDPISGHTALYWYRQSLGQGLEFLIYFQGNSAPDKSGLPSDRFSAERTGGSVSTLTIQRTQQEDSAVYLCASSLGLPTDTQYFGPGTRLTVL.

CDR3 loop: CSVEVGRNTEAFF. In DNA, the CDR3 is TGCAGCGTTGAAGTAGGCAGGAACACTGAAGCTTTCTTT. This rearrangement joins TRBV29-1 to TRBJ1-1, with no clear D. CDR3 size: 13 residues. With 1 base removed from V and 1 base from J, the gap between germline ends came to 7 bases. Germline CDR1 reads SQVTM; CDR2 reads ANQGSEA.

J is TRBJ2-7 and V is TRBV7-2; weak D call: TRBD2 (5 bases). With 2 bases removed from V and 2 bases from J, the gap between germline ends came to 13 bases. This CDR3 comprises 15 residues. Germline loops: CDR1 SGHTA, CDR2 FQGNSA. In nucleotides, the CDR3 is TGTGCCAGCAGCTTAACGGGATCTTCACCCTACGAGCAGTACTTC. Amino acid sequence: CASSLTGSSPYEQYF.

The J gene is TRBJ2-1, the V gene TRBV7-9; D may match TRBD1 or TRBD2 (6 bases each). The CDR3 has 15 amino acids. The V and J ends lost 3 bases and 5 bases respectively, with 14 bases between them. Germline V lookup: CDR1 SEHNR, CDR2 FQNEAQ (reference sequence). The CDR3 loop is CASSFGGGGNNEQFF. The CDR3 DNA reads as TGTGCCAGCAGCTTTGGAGGAGGGGGGAACAATGAGCAGTTCTTC.

This clone was observed once. This rearrangement joins TRBV29-1 to TRBJ2-7; 7 nucleotides align to TRBD2. CDR1 is SQVTM and CDR2 is ANQGSEA in the germline V gene. Trimming took 3 bases from V and 2 from J; bases not matched to a gene: 4. The CDR3 is made up of 13 amino acids. This CDR3 reads CSVDNGGTYEQYF. The CDR3, as DNA: TGCAGCGTTGACAACGGGGGGACCTACGAGCAGTACTTC.

The chain combines TRBV18 with TRBJ2-3; weak D call: TRBD2 (6 bases). The germline V gene encodes CDR1 KGHSH and CDR2 LQKENI. The CDR3 extends over 16 amino acids. V was shortened by 6 bases and J by 4 bases, with 20 bases between the two germline ends. The CDR3 protein is CASSPYSGGMSDTQYF. CDR3 DNA sequence: TGTGCCAGCTCCCCCTATAGCGGAGGAATGTCAGATACGCAGTATTTT.

The chain carries TRBV18 and TRBJ2-1; D remains unclear. The length of the CDR3 is 17 residues. CDR1 KGHSH and CDR2 LQKENI come from the germline V gene. The V gene lost 3 bases and the J gene lost 4 bases, with 19 bases spanning the gap. DNA for the CDR3: TGTGCCAGCTCACCTTCCATCAGTCGAAGAAGGTACAATGAGCAGTTCTTC. As protein: CASSPSISRRRYNEQFF. The complete variable domain, with remaining parts taken from reference TRBV18 and TRBJ2-1, reads NAGVMQNPRHLVRRRGQEARLRCSPMKGHSHVYWYRQLPEEGLKFMVYLQKENIIDESGMPKERFSAEFPKEGPSILRIQQVVRGDSAAYFCASSPSISRRRYNEQFFGPGTRLTVL.

The V gene is TRBV7-3, the J gene TRBJ2-2; no definite D call. V was trimmed by 3 bases and J by 0 bases, leaving 5 bases between them. Germline CDR1 reads SGHTA; CDR2 reads FQGTGA. The CDR3 loop spans 14 amino acids. This chain's CDR3 is CASSFDSNTGELFF. The CDR3 nucleotides read TGTGCCAGCAGCTTTGACTCGAACACCGGGGAGCTGTTTTTT.

The V gene is TRBV23-1, the J gene TRBJ2-3; 11 nucleotides match TRBD2. TRBV23-1 is placed among ORFs of uncertain function. This CDR3 contains 17 residues. The V gene end was trimmed by 2 bases and the J gene end by 0 bases; junction bases not matched to a gene: 4. CDR3 region: CASSQLAGGASTDTQYF. In nucleotides, the CDR3 is TGCGCCAGCAGTCAACTAGCGGGAGGCGCCAGCACAGATACGCAGTATTTT.

The V and J genes are TRBV6-1 and TRBJ2-3; possibly TRBD2 for D (6 bases). V was pared by 0 bases and J by 3 bases, with 13 bases between. The CDR3 extends over 16 amino acids. Germline V gene sequence: CDR1 MNHNS, CDR2 SASEGT. The CDR3 coding sequence is TGTGCCAGCAGTGAAGCGTCCGGGAGCGTGACAGATACGCAGTATTTT. Translated, it gives CASSEASGSVTDTQYF.

This chain connects TRBV9 to TRBJ2-3, with D perhaps matching TRBD2 (7 bases). Trimming pared 4 bases from V and 4 bases from J, leaving 25 bases between. The CDR3 totals 18 residues. Germline V CDR1 and CDR2: SGDLS, YYNGEE. The CDR3, as DNA: TGTGCCAGCAGCACCGGTCAGGGGCGGGAGTGGTACCCAGATACGCAGTATTTT. Protein sequence: CASSTGQGREWYPDTQYF.

The V call is TRBV5-1, the J call TRBJ2-3; 10 nucleotides line up with TRBD2. This CDR3 region has 16 residues. Per the germline V gene, CDR1 is SGHRS and CDR2 is YFSETQ. J lost 5 bases, V lost 0 bases, and 6 bases had no gene match. The CDR3: CASSLGLAGEVDTQYF. The CDR3 nucleotides are TGCGCCAGCAGCTTGGGGCTAGCGGGAGAGGTAGATACGCAGTATTTT.

The rearrangement joins TRBV10-3 to TRBJ2-3; maybe TRBD1 (5 bases). Trimming cost V 2 bases and J 0 bases, with 18 bases left between them. The germline gives CDR1 ENHRY, CDR2 SYGVKD. The CDR3 has 18 amino acids. The CDR3 is CAISERGTDGTSTDTQYF. CDR3 nucleotides: TGTGCCATCAGTGAGAGGGGTACGGACGGTACTAGCACAGATACGCAGTATTTT.

The chain recombines TRBV9 with TRBJ2-3; D is ambiguous. Trimming stripped 3 bases from V and 0 bases from J, with 26 bases between. Per germline, CDR1 SGDLS and CDR2 YYNGEE. CDR3 size: 20 residues. CDR3: CASSATSLGSLYYSTDTQYF. The CDR3 region has the DNA TGTGCCAGCAGCGCGACATCCCTGGGGTCCTTGTACTACAGCACAGATACGCAGTATTTT. The variable domain in full, with the rest retrieved from reference TRBV9 and TRBJ2-3, is DSGVTQTPKHLITATGQRVTLRCSPRSGDLSVYWYQQSLDQGLQFLIQYYNGEERAKGNILERFSAQQFPDLHSELNLSSLELGDSALYFCASSATSLGSLYYSTDTQYFGPGTRLTVL.

This clone has more than one count but fewer than ten. V gene TRBV5-4 combines with J gene TRBJ2-3; weak D call: TRBD2 (5 bases). The CDR3 spans 15 residues. Deletions cut 2 bases from V and 7 bases from J, with 17 bases between. Germline values: CDR1 SGHNT, CDR2 YYREEE (reference sequence). The CDR3 spells CASSFGLFGVNTQYF. In DNA form, the CDR3 reads TGTGCCAGCAGCTTTGGACTTTTCGGGGTGAATACGCAGTATTTT.

The V gene is TRBV12-5, the J gene TRBJ2-7, with D possibly matching TRBD1 (6 bases). The CDR3 is 14 amino acids. Looked up from germline, CDR1 is LGHNT and CDR2 is FRNRAP. V was cut by 4 bases and J by 0 bases, with 10 bases left in between. CDR3 protein: CASGSDRSSYEQYF. The CDR3 DNA sequence: TGTGCTAGTGGTTCTGACAGGTCCTCCTACGAGCAGTACTTC.

A single count supports this clone. This CDR3 fails to terminate in the conserved phenylalanine or tryptophan, so it likely reflects a read error. The limits of the CDR3 on the DNA are not certain, so only TCRdb's listed CDR3 is given. V usage is TRBV9 and J usage is TRBJ2-7; the table's D call of TRBD2 was not tested on the DNA. Per the germline V gene, CDR1 is SGDLS and CDR2 is YYNGEE. The CDR3 length is 10 residues, termini included. CDR3 region: CASSVAAATQ.

The V gene is TRBV5-5, the J gene TRBJ1-1; possible D gene TRBD1, 5 bases. The V gene's germline CDR1 is SGHKS and CDR2 YYEKEE (reference sequence). The V end was cut by 4 bases, the J end by 3 bases, with 10 bases between. This CDR3 has 13 amino acids. The CDR3 coding sequence is TGTGCCAGCAGCCCCGCGGGGGACACTGAAGCTTTCTTT. This encodes CASSPAGDTEAFF. The full variable domain, rest sourced from reference TRBV5-5 and TRBJ1-1, is DAGVTQSPTHLIKTRGQQVTLRCSPISGHKSVSWYQQVLGQGPQFIFQYYEKEERGRGNFPDRFSARQFPNYSSELNVNALLLGDSALYLCASSPAGDTEAFFGQGTRLTVV.